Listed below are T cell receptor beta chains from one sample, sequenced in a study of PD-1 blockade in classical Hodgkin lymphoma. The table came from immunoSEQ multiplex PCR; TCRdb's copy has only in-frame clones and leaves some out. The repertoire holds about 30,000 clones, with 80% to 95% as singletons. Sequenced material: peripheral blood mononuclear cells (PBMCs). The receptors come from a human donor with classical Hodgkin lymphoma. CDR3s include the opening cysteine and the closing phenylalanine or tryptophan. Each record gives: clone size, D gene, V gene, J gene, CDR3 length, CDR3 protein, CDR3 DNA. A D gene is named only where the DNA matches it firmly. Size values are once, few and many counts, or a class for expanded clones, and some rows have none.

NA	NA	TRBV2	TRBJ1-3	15	CASSGGGASGNTIYF	TGTGCCAGCAGTGGCGGAGGGGCATCTGGAAACACCATATATTTT
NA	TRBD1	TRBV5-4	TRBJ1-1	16	CASSPTPGTANTEAFF	TGTGCCAGCAGCCCAACCCCCGGGACAGCGAACACTGAAGCTTTCTTT
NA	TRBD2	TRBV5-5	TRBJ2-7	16	CASSMGLAGDVYEQYF	TGTGCCAGCAGCATGGGACTAGCGGGAGATGTTTACGAGCAGTACTTC
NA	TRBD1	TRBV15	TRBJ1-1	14	CATSRDLADRVAFF	TGTGCCACCAGCAGAGATTTGGCGGACAGGGTAGCTTTCTTT
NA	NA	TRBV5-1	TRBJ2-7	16	CASSFLLRSRGHEQYF	TGCGCCAGCAGCTTCTTACTCCGAAGCAGGGGCCACGAGCAGTACTTC
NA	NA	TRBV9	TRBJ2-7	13	CASSVGWGYEQYF	TGTGCCAGCAGCGTAGGGTGGGGCTACGAGCAGTACTTC
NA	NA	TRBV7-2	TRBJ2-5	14	CASSLEGRQETQYF	TGTGCCAGCAGCTTAGAGGGTCGGCAAGAGACCCAGTACTTC
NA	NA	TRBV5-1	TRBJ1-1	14	CASSLHQPNTEAFF	TGCGCCAGCAGCTTACACCAACCGAACACTGAAGCTTTCTTT
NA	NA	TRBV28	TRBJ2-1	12	CASSQSRNEQFF	TGTGCCAGCAGCCAATCTCGCAATGAGCAGTTCTTC
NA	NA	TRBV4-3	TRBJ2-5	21	CASSQGAQVDIGGGYQETQYF	TGCGCCAGCAGCCAAGGGGCGCAAGTGGATATTGGCGGAGGGTACCAAGAGACCCAGTACTTC
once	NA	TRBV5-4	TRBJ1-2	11	CASSIQGSGTF	TGTGCCAGCAGCATTCAGGGGTCCGGTACCTTC
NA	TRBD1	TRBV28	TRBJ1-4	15	CASSRYRGWNEKLFF	TGTGCCAGCAGTAGATACAGGGGTTGGAATGAAAAACTGTTTTTT
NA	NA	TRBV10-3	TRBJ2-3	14	CAISESSAADTQYF	TGTGCCATCAGTGAGTCGAGCGCGGCAGATACGCAGTATTTT
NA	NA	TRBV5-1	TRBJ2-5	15	CASSLGGNREETQYF	TGCGCCAGCAGCTTGGGCGGGAATCGGGAAGAGACCCAGTACTTC
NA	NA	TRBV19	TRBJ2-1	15	CASSIRENVYNEQFF	TGTGCCAGTAGTATTCGGGAGAACGTCTACAATGAGCAGTTCTTC
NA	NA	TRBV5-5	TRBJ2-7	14	CASSLVSDSYEQYF	TGTGCCAGCAGCTTGGTTAGCGACTCCTACGAGCAGTACTTC
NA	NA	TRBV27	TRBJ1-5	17	CASSLPTELLSNQPQHF	TGTGCCAGCAGTCTACCCACAGAACTCCTTAGCAATCAGCCCCAGCATTTT
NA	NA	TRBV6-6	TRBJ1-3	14	CASSQDRLGNTIYF	TGTGCCAGCAGCCAAGACAGGCTTGGAAACACCATATATTTT
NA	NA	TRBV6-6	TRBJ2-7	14	CASSYLQGGHEQYF	TGTGCCAGCAGTTACCTGCAGGGGGGCCACGAGCAGTACTTC
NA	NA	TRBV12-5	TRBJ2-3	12	CASAEGGDTQYF	TGTGCTAGTGCCGAAGGCGGAGATACGCAGTATTTT
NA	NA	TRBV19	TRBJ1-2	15	CASSIRGPPNYGYTF	TGTGCCAGTAGTATCCGGGGACCGCCTAACTATGGCTACACCTTC
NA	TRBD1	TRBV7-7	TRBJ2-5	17	CASSLGVGTGGGETQYF	TGTGCCAGCAGCTTAGGCGTTGGGACAGGGGGTGGGGAGACCCAGTACTTC
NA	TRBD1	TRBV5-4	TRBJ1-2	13	CASSLGTGAGYTF	TGTGCCAGCAGCTTGGGGACAGGGGCTGGCTACACCTTC
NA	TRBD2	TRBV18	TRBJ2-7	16	CASSPPGGSLSYEQYF	TGTGCCAGCTCACCACCCGGCGGGAGTTTGTCCTACGAGCAGTACTTC
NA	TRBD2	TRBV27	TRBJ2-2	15	CASRRLAVNTGELFF	TGTGCCAGCAGGCGACTAGCGGTTAACACCGGGGAGCTGTTTTTT
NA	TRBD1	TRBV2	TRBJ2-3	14	CASSVHRGSDTQYF	TGTGCCAGCAGTGTTCACAGGGGCTCAGATACGCAGTATTTT
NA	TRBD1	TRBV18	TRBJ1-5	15	CASSPGTGGDQPQHF	TGTGCCAGCTCACCGGGGACAGGGGGCGACCAGCCCCAGCATTTT
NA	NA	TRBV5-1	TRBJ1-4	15	CASRGSFGASEKLFF	TGCGCCAGCAGAGGGTCTTTCGGGGCAAGTGAAAAACTGTTTTTT
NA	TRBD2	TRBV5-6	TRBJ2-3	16	CASSPEREPRTDTQYF	TGTGCCAGCAGCCCGGAGCGGGAGCCTCGCACAGATACGCAGTATTTT
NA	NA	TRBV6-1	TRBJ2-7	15	CASSEFHRSSYEQYF	TGTGCCAGCAGTGAATTTCACCGAAGCTCCTACGAGCAGTACTTC
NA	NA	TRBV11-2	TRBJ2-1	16	CASSATKGQIYNEQFF	TGTGCCAGCAGCGCCACAAAAGGGCAGATCTACAATGAGCAGTTCTTC
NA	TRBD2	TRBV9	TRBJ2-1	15	CASSVKAGHYNEQFF	TGTGCCAGCAGCGTAAAAGCGGGGCACTACAATGAGCAGTTCTTC
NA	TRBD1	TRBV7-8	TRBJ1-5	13	CASSPDRAQPQHF	TGTGCCAGCAGCCCGGACAGGGCCCAGCCCCAGCATTTT
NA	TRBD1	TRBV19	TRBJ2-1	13	CASSRDRVHEQFF	TGTGCCAGTAGTCGGGACAGGGTACATGAGCAGTTCTTC
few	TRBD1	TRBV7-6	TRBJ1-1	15	CASSPGTGLDTEAFF	TGTGCCAGCAGCCCGGGGACAGGGTTGGACACTGAAGCTTTCTTT
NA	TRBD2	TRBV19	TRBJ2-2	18	CASSTVSSSGRAPGELFF	TGTGCCAGTAGTACGGTTTCCTCTAGCGGGAGGGCCCCCGGGGAGCTGTTTTTT
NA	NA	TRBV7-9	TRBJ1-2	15	CASSLTRRTNYGYTF	TGTGCCAGCAGCTTAACCCGACGGACCAACTATGGCTACACCTTC
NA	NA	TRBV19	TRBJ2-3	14	CASSIGTPQDTQYF	TGTGCCAGTAGTATCGGGACCCCCCAAGATACGCAGTATTTT
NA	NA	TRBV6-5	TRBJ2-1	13	CASTSPEQLVQFF	TGTGCCAGCACCTCTCCGGAGCAGCTGGTACAGTTCTTC
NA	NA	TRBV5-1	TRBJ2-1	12	CASSLQNNEQFF	TGCGCCAGCAGCCTACAGAACAATGAGCAGTTCTTC
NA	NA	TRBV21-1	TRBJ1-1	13	CASREGANTEAFF	TGTGCCAGCCGGGAGGGGGCGAACACTGAAGCTTTCTTT
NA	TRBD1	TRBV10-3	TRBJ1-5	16	CAISVDRESGNQPQHF	TGTGCCATCAGTGTGGACAGGGAATCTGGCAATCAGCCCCAGCATTTT
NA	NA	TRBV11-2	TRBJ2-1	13	CASSLERQEGQFF	TGTGCCAGCAGCTTAGAGAGGCAGGAAGGGCAGTTCTTC
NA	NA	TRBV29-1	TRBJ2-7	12	CSVAPGTYEQYF	TGCAGCGTTGCACCGGGGACCTACGAGCAGTACTTC
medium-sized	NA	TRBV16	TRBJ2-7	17	CASSQWGAGPPHYEQYF	TGTGCCAGCAGCCAATGGGGGGCAGGGCCACCACACTACGAGCAGTACTTC
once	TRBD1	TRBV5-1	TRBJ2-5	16	CASRLNRQGSGETQYF	TGCGCCAGCAGACTCAACCGACAGGGTTCCGGGGAGACCCAGTACTTC
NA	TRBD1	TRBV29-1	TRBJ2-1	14	CSVDNGQGANEQFF	TGCAGCGTTGATAACGGACAGGGGGCAAATGAGCAGTTCTTC